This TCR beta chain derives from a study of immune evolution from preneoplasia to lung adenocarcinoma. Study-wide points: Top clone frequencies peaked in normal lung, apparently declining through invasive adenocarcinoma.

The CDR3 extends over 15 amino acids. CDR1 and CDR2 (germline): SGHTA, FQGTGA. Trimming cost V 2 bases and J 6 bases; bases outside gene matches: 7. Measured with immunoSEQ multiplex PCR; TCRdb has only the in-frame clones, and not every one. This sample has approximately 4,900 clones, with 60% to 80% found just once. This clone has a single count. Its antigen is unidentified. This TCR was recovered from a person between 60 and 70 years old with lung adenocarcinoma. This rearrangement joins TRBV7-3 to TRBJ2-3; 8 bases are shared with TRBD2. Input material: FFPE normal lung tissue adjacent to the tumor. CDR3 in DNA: TGTGCCAGCAGCTTAGGTAGCGGGGACTTGGATACGCAGTATTTT. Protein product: CASSLGSGDLDTQYF.